This TCR beta chain was recovered during a study of cytomegalovirus exposure and HLA in healthy donors. Study summary: The approximately 670 first-cohort repertoires and the roughly 120 validation repertoires shared the same platform, a later analysis reported. Broader study findings: The authors listed 164 TCR beta chains as cytomegalovirus-associated. Most TCR sequences proved rare, with some public TCRs found in many donors.

Trimming took off 5 bases at V and 6 bases at J, with 10 bases between the two ends. CDR1 DFQATT and CDR2 SNEGSKA come from the germline V gene (reference sequence). The length of the CDR3 is 11 residues. Profiling relied on immunoSEQ multiplex PCR, and the TCRdb table lists in-frame clones only, not all of them. The sample holds some 170,000 clones, approximately 86% seen once. In regard to this clone: Its specificity is not known.

This TCR derives from a man in his thirties or forties in good health and CMV-seropositive. The chain joins TRBV20-1 to TRBJ1-1; no definite D call. Sequencing input: PBMCs. The CDR3 DNA follows: TGCAGTGCTTACGTGGCTTCTGAAGCTTTCTTT. Translation: CSAYVASEAFF.